The next 17 T cell receptor beta chains were all read from a single sample in a study of T cells in Graves' hyperthyroidism and ophthalmopathy (dated by TCRdb to between 2018 and 2021). The library was built by means of multiplex PCR. The sequencing machine was an Illumina HiSeq 2000. The TCR beta CDR3 regions were amplified from RNA transcripts. A first-round RT-PCR of the TCR CDR3 used the HTBI primer set with the Qiagen OneStep RT-PCR kit. TCRdb applied fastp at Q25 and MiXCR to the public reads, then kept only in-frame beta chains. A single entry per CDR3 protein holds the most common genes and DNA from its merged rows. The sample yields around 440,000 distinct CDR3 sequences; around a sixth were counted once. The biggest ten clones account for 13% to 15% of the sample. The material sequenced was blood. These receptors were obtained from a woman younger than 30 with Graves' hyperthyroidism.

This clonotype occurred a few times. The CDR3 nucleotides read TGTGCCAGCAGCCTTACAGGGGTTCCTAGCGGGAGTAAAGCAGATACGCAGTATTTT. It yields the protein CASSLTGVPSGSKADTQYF. This chain uses TRBV7-3 with TRBJ2-3; the match to TRBD2 covers 10 bases. The CDR3 has 19 residues. V lost 5 bases and J lost 4; bases outside the gene matches: 18. Germline values: CDR1 SGHTA, CDR2 FQGTGA.

This clonotype was observed a few times. The J gene is TRBJ2-7, the V gene TRBV12-3 or TRBV12-4; D possibly corresponds to TRBD2 (7 bases). CDR3 length: 15 amino acids. The V gene lost 5 bases and the J gene lost 1 base, with 15 bases spanning the gap. CDR3 sequence (DNA): TGTGCCAGCAGTGAGGGGGGGACTGGTTCCTACGAGCAGTACTTC. Translated: CASSEGGTGSYEQYF.

This clonotype has more than one count but fewer than ten. The V and J genes are TRBV20-1 and TRBJ1-5; D ambiguous. This CDR3 comprises 16 residues. The V and J ends lost 0 bases and 2 bases respectively, with 14 bases between them. Germline CDR1 and CDR2: DFQATT and SNEGSKA (reference sequence). This CDR3 is CSARDGRNWGNQPQHF. CDR3 bases: TGCAGTGCTAGAGATGGGAGGAATTGGGGCAATCAGCCCCAGCATTTT.

This clonotype was seen more than once but under ten times. The chain recombines TRBV20-1 with TRBJ1-2; 9 positions agree with TRBD1. The CDR3 extends over 14 amino acids. Germline V CDR1 and CDR2: DFQATT, SNEGSKA (reference sequence). V was clipped by 6 bases and J by 4 bases; unmatched bases: 9. The CDR3 DNA is TGCAGTGCGTCTCCGGGACAGGGTCGCTATGGCTACACCTTC. This translates into CSASPGQGRYGYTF.

The V gene is TRBV19, the J gene TRBJ2-6; 7 nucleotides line up with TRBD1. The V segment lost 8 bases and the J segment 0 bases; nucleotides outside the gene matches: 7. CDR1 is LNHDA and CDR2 is SQIVND in the germline V gene (reference sequence). This CDR3 is built from 16 residues. The CDR3, as DNA: TGTGCCAGTGGCCGGACAGGCAACTCTGGGGCCAACGTCCTGACTTTC. This encodes CASGRTGNSGANVLTF.

This clonotype has at least ten counts. The V call is TRBV2, the J call TRBJ2-1; 7 bases match TRBD1. Germline V CDR1 and CDR2: SNHLY, FYNNEI. The CDR3 is 15 amino acids. After removal of 5 bases from V and 2 bases from J, the junction contained 6 bases not matched to a gene. Written as DNA, the CDR3 is TGTGCCAGCAGTATGACAGGGTATGCCTACAATGAGCAGTTCTTC. As protein: CASSMTGYAYNEQFF.

This clonotype was counted many times. The chain couples TRBV3-1 to TRBJ2-5; 12 nucleotides match TRBD2. CDR1 LGHDT and CDR2 YNNKEL come from the germline V gene (reference sequence). The V segment lost 4 bases and the J segment 4 bases; nucleotides outside the gene matches: 4. The CDR3 spans 15 residues. The chain's CDR3 is CASSRLAGDRETQYF. CDR3 sequence (DNA): TGTGCCAGCAGCCGACTAGCGGGAGATAGAGAGACCCAGTACTTC.

This clonotype was seen more than once but under ten times. The genes are TRBV5-1 and TRBJ2-5, with D maybe TRBD2 (5 bases). The CDR3 has 15 amino acids. Germline loops: CDR1 SGHRS, CDR2 YFSETQ. The germline V and J ends were trimmed by 4 bases and 4 bases, with 17 bases remaining between them. CDR3 region: CASSPRPGSAETQYF. The CDR3, as DNA: TGCGCCAGCAGCCCCCGCCCGGGGAGTGCAGAGACCCAGTACTTC.

This clonotype occurred a few times. The CDR3 region has the DNA TGTGCCAGTAGTATGACAGTGAACACTGAAGCTTTCTTT. Its translation is CASSMTVNTEAFF. This chain uses TRBV19 with TRBJ1-1; D perhaps matches TRBD1 (5 bases). Germline V gene data show CDR1 as LNHDA and CDR2 as SQIVND (reference sequence). The length of the CDR3 is 13 residues. The V and J ends lost 3 bases and 0 bases respectively, with 5 bases between them.

This clonotype occurred many times. The chain joins TRBV27 to TRBJ1-1, with D tentatively TRBD1 (6 bases). Trimming took 5 bases from V and 0 from J, leaving 19 bases between them. The germline gives CDR1 MNHEY, CDR2 SMNVEV (reference sequence). The CDR3 has 17 residues. For the CDR3, the DNA is TGTGCCAGCAGTCACCTCCCAGGGGTAAAGATGAACACTGAAGCTTTCTTT. Translation gives CASSHLPGVKMNTEAFF.

Ten or more counts support this clonotype. The gene calls are TRBV7-2 and TRBJ2-1, with 8 nucleotides matching TRBD2. V shed 6 bases, J shed 4 bases, and the junction held 8 bases outside the gene matches. The CDR3 loop spans 15 amino acids. CDR1 and CDR2 from the germline V gene are SGHTA and FQGNSA. CDR3 nucleotide sequence: TGTGCCAGCAGGCCACTAGCGGCACCTTACAATGAGCAGTTCTTC. Translated: CASRPLAAPYNEQFF.

This clonotype was counted a few times. The chain is built from TRBV6-1 and TRBJ2-4; weak D call: TRBD1 (8 bases). The CDR3 has 13 amino acids. The germline V and J ends were trimmed by 4 bases and 9 bases, with 13 bases remaining between them. Looked up from germline, CDR1 is MNHNS and CDR2 is SASEGT. As DNA, the CDR3 is TGTGCCAGCAGTGGACAGGGGAGGGCCATTCAGTACTTC. This encodes CASSGQGRAIQYF.

This clonotype was counted many times. This chain connects TRBV15 to TRBJ2-7; 9 bases map to TRBD2. The CDR3 consists of 15 residues. V shed 5 bases, J shed 7 bases, and the junction held 12 bases outside the gene matches. Germline CDR1 and CDR2: LNHNV and YYDKDF (reference sequence). The CDR3 DNA reads as TGTGCCACCAGCCGTTGGCGGGAGGGCCCGTGTGAGCAGTACTTC. Protein sequence: CATSRWREGPCEQYF.

This clonotype was seen only a few times. The chain combines TRBV6-1 with TRBJ2-5, with 7 bases fitting TRBD2. The V and J ends lost 8 bases and 0 bases, in that order; junction bases with no gene match: 9. The CDR3 runs to 15 residues. Germline V gene data show CDR1 as MNHNS and CDR2 as SASEGT. The CDR3 region has the DNA TGTGCCAGCTCCCCGGCTAGCGGATACCAAGAGACCCAGTACTTC. The encoded protein is CASSPASGYQETQYF.

The genes are TRBV6-5 and TRBJ1-4, with a possible D match to TRBD1 (5 bases). Trimming cost V 4 bases and J 0 bases, with 15 bases left between them. Germline V gene sequence: CDR1 MNHEY, CDR2 SVGAGI. This CDR3 contains 17 residues. The CDR3, as DNA: TGTGCCAGCAGTTTTAAGGCGGGGGGTTCAACTAATGAAAAACTGTTTTTT. This gives the protein CASSFKAGGSTNEKLFF.

This clonotype was seen at least ten times. CDR3 protein: CASSSQETYEQYF. The DNA of the CDR3 is TGTGCCAGCTCATCGCAGGAAACCTACGAGCAGTACTTC. The V and J genes are TRBV18 and TRBJ2-7; no reliable D call. Germline loops: CDR1 KGHSH, CDR2 LQKENI. CDR3 size: 13 residues. Between the trimmed V and J ends, which lost 5 bases and 2 bases, there was a span of 10 bases.

This clonotype came up many times. This rearrangement joins TRBV28 to TRBJ2-7; 8 nucleotides match TRBD1. After removal of 5 bases from V and 4 bases from J, the junction contained 7 bases not matched to a gene. Germline CDR1 reads MDHEN; CDR2 reads SYDVKM. CDR3 length: 14 amino acids. The CDR3 loop reads CASSAAGGGYEQYF. CDR3 nucleotide sequence: TGTGCCAGCAGTGCGGCAGGGGGCGGGTACGAGCAGTACTTC.